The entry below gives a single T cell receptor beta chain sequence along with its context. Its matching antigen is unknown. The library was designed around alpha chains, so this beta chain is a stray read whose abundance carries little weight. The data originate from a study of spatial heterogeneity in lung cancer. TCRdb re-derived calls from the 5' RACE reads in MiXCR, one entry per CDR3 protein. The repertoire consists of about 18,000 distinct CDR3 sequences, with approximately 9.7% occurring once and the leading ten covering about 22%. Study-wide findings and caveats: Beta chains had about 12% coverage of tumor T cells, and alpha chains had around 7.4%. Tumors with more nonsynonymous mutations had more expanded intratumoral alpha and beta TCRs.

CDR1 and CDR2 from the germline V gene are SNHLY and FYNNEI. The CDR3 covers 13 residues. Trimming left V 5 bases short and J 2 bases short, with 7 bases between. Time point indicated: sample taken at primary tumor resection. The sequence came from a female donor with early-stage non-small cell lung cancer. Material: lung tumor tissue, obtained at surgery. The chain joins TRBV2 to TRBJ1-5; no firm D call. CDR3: CASSNDGNQPQHF. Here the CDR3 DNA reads TGTGCCAGCAGTAACGACGGCAATCAGCCCCAGCATTTT.